These T cell receptor beta chains were read from a single sample in a study of Graves' ophthalmopathy and Graves' hyperthyroidism. TCRdb re-called the multiplex PCR reads through MiXCR, storing one row per CDR3 protein. Of under 250,000 distinct CDR3 sequences listed, roughly 21% were seen once; the top ten hold around 45%. The sample consisted of peripheral blood. The receptors were sampled from a woman between 45 and 65 years old with Graves' ophthalmopathy. The CDR3 runs from the conserved cysteine through the conserved F or W. The D gene is left open where the match is weak. The listing skips clone size in some rows; elsewhere it reads once, few, many or a size class.

clone_size	v_call	d_call	cdr3_length	j_call	cdr3_nt	cdr3_aa
many	TRBV7-9	NA	13	TRBJ1-2	TGTGCCAGCAGACATGCCGCCTCGTCCGGCTACACCTTC	CASRHAASSGYTF
NA	TRBV6-1	TRBD1	14	TRBJ1-1	TGTGCCAGCGATCCCGGGACAGGGCCTGGGGCGGCTTTCTTT	CASDPGTGPGAAFF
many	TRBV6-1	NA	13	TRBJ1-2	TGTGCCAGCAGTGGCGGACCAGTCTATGGCTACACCTTC	CASSGGPVYGYTF
NA	TRBV3-1	TRBD1	13	TRBJ2-5	TGTGCCAGCACCCGACAGGGGGTCGAGACCCAGTACTTC	CASTRQGVETQYF
few	TRBV10-3	NA	15	TRBJ2-5	TGTGCCATCAGTGACCGAGTCGCTTCCCAAGAGACCCAGTACTTC	CAISDRVASQETQYF
many	TRBV6-2/TRBV6-3	TRBD1	16	TRBJ1-5	TGTGCCAGCAGGCGGACAGGGATGTCTGGTAATCAGCCCCAGCATTTT	CASRRTGMSGNQPQHF
many	TRBV10-3	NA	12	TRBJ1-2	TGTGCCATCACAGCCTCTAACTATGGCTACACCTTC	CAITASNYGYTF
many	TRBV20-1	TRBD1	15	TRBJ2-7	TGCAGTGCTAGATCCCCCGGGACAGGGACGTACGAGCAGTACTTC	CSARSPGTGTYEQYF
many	TRBV29-1	TRBD1	13	TRBJ2-7	TGCAGCGTGGGACAGGGAATCTCCTACGAGCAGTACTTC	CSVGQGISYEQYF
NA	TRBV6-1	TRBD1	13	TRBJ1-2	TGTGCCAGCAGTGAAAACAGGGGGCTTGGCTACACCTTC	CASSENRGLGYTF
NA	TRBV24-1	TRBD2	13	TRBJ2-3	TGTGCCGCCGGGGGGGGGGTTACAGATACGCAGTATTTT	CAAGGGVTDTQYF
NA	TRBV12-3/TRBV12-4	NA	15	TRBJ1-2	TGTGCCAGCAGTTTGACCGAGGGAGCCTCTTCAGGCTACACCTTC	CASSLTEGASSGYTF
many	TRBV6-4	NA	20	TRBJ1-6	TGTGCCAGCAGTGTTACTCGGGGATCGTCCTTTAGCTCCTATAATTCACCCCTCCACTTT	CASSVTRGSSFSSYNSPLHF
NA	TRBV6-1	NA	13	TRBJ1-1	TGTGCCAGCAGTGCTGGGACGGGAACTGAAGCTTTCTTT	CASSAGTGTEAFF
NA	TRBV4-1	TRBD2	15	TRBJ2-7	TGCGCCAGCAGCCATACTAGCGGGGGCTCCTACGAGCAGTACTTC	CASSHTSGGSYEQYF
many	TRBV6-2/TRBV6-3	NA	15	TRBJ2-6	TGTGCCAGCAGGGACACAGGCTCTGGGGCCAACGTCCTGACTTTC	CASRDTGSGANVLTF
many	TRBV11-2	NA	14	TRBJ1-1	TGTGCCAGCAGCGAACAGCTATTGAACACTGAAGCTTTCTTT	CASSEQLLNTEAFF
many	TRBV6-5	NA	15	TRBJ1-6	TGTGCCAGCAGTTACTCGGGGGGCGGCACGTCACCCCTCCACTTT	CASSYSGGGTSPLHF
NA	TRBV6-2/TRBV6-3	TRBD2	16	TRBJ2-7	TGTGCCAGCAGTTACACCACTAGCGGGAGGGCCTTCGAGCAGTACTTC	CASSYTTSGRAFEQYF
many	TRBV7-3	TRBD2	15	TRBJ2-7	TGTGCCAGCAGCACCGGGACTAGCGCTTCCTACGAGCAGTACTTC	CASSTGTSASYEQYF
NA	TRBV19	NA	14	TRBJ2-5	TGTGCCAGTAGCCAGGACTGGAGCCAAGAGACCCAGTACTTC	CASSQDWSQETQYF
few	TRBV5-5	TRBD2	16	TRBJ2-7	TGTGCCAGCAGCTGGGGACTAGCGGGAGGTTCCGGGGAGCAGTACTTC	CASSWGLAGGSGEQYF
many	TRBV12-3/TRBV12-4	NA	13	TRBJ2-3	TGTGCCAGCAGTTTGACCGGATTAGATACGCAGTATTTT	CASSLTGLDTQYF
many	TRBV5-1	NA	15	TRBJ2-2	TGCGCCAGCAACTTGGGACAAACAAACACCGGGGAGCTGTTTTTT	CASNLGQTNTGELFF
few	TRBV4-1	TRBD1	16	TRBJ1-2	TGCGCCAGCAGCCAAGAGGGACAGGGCCTTTCCTATGGCTACACCTTC	CASSQEGQGLSYGYTF
many	TRBV19	NA	15	TRBJ1-1	TGTGCCAGTAGTAGCAGGGGCCCTATGAACACTGAAGCTTTCTTT	CASSSRGPMNTEAFF
many	TRBV18	NA	13	TRBJ2-7	TGTGCCAGCTCACCGACAGACCCCTACGAGCAGTACTTC	CASSPTDPYEQYF
NA	TRBV11-2	NA	14	TRBJ2-3	TGTGCCAGCAGATCAGGGAGGACGGCAGATACGCAGTATTTT	CASRSGRTADTQYF
few	TRBV30	NA	13	TRBJ2-7	TGTGCCTGGAGTGTTGGCAGGCTATACGAGCAGTACTTC	CAWSVGRLYEQYF
NA	TRBV28	TRBD2	19	TRBJ2-5	TGTGCCAGCAGTACAATGACTAGCGGGAGTTGGGGATACCAAGAGACCCAGTACTTC	CASSTMTSGSWGYQETQYF
many	TRBV12-3/TRBV12-4	TRBD1	15	TRBJ1-6	TGTGCCAGCAGTCTCCGGGACAGGGGAGATTCACCCCTCCACTTT	CASSLRDRGDSPLHF
NA	TRBV7-9	NA	15	TRBJ1-2	TGTGCCAGCAGCTCCATTCGGGAGGGGGACTATGGCTACACCTTC	CASSSIREGDYGYTF
many	TRBV7-2	TRBD2	15	TRBJ2-7	TGTGCCAGCAGCTTAGAACCTAGCGGGAGCTACGAGCAGTACTTC	CASSLEPSGSYEQYF
few	TRBV3-1	NA	14	TRBJ2-4	TGTGCCAGCAGCCAAGATGTCGGGGAAAACATTCAGTACTTC	CASSQDVGENIQYF
many	TRBV6-2/TRBV6-3	TRBD1	20	TRBJ2-5	TGTGCCAGCAGTTCGACCCCCGGGACAGGACCGCGACGACTTCTGGAGACCCAGTACTTC	CASSSTPGTGPRRLLETQYF
many	TRBV9	TRBD2	16	TRBJ2-5	TGTGCCAGCAGCGTAGGGGGCGGGAGGTACCAAGAGACCCAGTACTTC	CASSVGGGRYQETQYF
many	TRBV15	NA	17	TRBJ2-5	TGTGCCACCAGCAGAGATACGGCAGGCTTTCTCACTGAGACCCAGTACTTC	CATSRDTAGFLTETQYF
many	TRBV6-1	NA	15	TRBJ2-5	TGTGCCAGCAGGAAGCTCCGGGACGGACAAGAGACCCAGTACTTC	CASRKLRDGQETQYF
many	TRBV20-1	NA	15	TRBJ1-1	TGCAGCTCGAAGAGGGACGTACATACGAACACTGAAGCTTTCTTT	CSSKRDVHTNTEAFF
many	TRBV7-2	TRBD2	14	TRBJ2-7	TGTGCCAGCAGTCATAGCGGGAGCTCCTACGAGCAGTACTTC	CASSHSGSSYEQYF